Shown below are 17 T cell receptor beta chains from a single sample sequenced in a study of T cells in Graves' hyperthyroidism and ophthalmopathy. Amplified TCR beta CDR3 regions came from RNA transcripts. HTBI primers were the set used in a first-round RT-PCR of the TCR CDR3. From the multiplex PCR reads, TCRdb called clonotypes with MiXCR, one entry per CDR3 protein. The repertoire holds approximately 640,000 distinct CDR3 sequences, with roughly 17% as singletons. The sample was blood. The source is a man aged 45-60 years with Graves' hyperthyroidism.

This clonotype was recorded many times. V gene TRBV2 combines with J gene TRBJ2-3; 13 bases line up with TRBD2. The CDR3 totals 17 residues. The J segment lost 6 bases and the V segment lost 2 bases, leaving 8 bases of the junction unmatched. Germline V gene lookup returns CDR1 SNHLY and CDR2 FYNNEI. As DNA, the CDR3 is TGTGCCAGCAGTGAATCCGGGACTAGCGGGATTCGTGATACGCAGTATTTT. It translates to CASSESGTSGIRDTQYF.

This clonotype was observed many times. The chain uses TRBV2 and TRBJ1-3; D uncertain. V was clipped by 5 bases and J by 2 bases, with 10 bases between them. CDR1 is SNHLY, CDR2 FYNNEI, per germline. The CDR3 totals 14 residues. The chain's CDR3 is CASSLTDTGNTIYF. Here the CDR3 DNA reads TGTGCCAGCAGTCTTACAGACACTGGAAACACCATATATTTT.

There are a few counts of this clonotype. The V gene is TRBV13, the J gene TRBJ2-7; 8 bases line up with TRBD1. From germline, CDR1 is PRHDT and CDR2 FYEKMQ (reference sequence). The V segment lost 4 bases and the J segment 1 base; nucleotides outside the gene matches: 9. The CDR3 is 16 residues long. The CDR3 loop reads CASSSITGQESYEQYF. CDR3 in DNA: TGTGCCAGCAGCTCGATCACGGGACAGGAGTCCTACGAGCAGTACTTC. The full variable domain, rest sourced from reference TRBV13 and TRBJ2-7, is AAGVIQSPRHLIKEKRETATLKCYPIPRHDTVYWYQQGPGQDPQFLISFYEKMQSDKGSIPDRFSAQQFSDYHSELNMSSLELGDSALYFCASSSITGQESYEQYFGPGTRLTVT.

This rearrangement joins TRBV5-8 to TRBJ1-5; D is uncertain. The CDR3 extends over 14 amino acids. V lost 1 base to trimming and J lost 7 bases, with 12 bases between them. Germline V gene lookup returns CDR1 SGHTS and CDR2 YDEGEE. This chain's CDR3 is CASSLMGVGQPQHF. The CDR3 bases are TGTGCCAGCAGCTTGATGGGAGTTGGCCAGCCCCAGCATTTT.

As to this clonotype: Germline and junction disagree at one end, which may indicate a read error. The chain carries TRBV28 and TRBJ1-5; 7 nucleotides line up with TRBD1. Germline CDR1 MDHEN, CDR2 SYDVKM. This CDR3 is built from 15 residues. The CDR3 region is CASSRDSWGSQLQHF. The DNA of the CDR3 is TGTGCCAGCAGTCGGGACAGTTGGGGCAGTCAGCTCCAGCATTTT.

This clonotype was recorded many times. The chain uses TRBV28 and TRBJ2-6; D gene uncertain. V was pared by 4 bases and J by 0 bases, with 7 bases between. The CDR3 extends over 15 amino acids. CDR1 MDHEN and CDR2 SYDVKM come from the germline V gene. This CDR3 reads CASSSRISGANVLTF. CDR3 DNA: TGTGCCAGCAGTTCAAGAATCTCTGGGGCCAACGTCCTGACTTTC.

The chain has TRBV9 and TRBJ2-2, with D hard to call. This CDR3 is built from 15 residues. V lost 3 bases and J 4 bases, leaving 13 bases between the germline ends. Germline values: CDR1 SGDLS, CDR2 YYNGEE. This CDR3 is CASSGGFGFTGELFF. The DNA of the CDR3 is TGTGCCAGCAGCGGCGGTTTTGGCTTCACCGGGGAGCTGTTTTTT.

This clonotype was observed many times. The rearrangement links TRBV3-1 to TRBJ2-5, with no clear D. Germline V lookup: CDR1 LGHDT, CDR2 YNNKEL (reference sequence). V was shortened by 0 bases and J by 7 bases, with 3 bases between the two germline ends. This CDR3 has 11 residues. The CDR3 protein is CASSQDGTQYF. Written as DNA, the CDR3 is TGTGCCAGCAGCCAAGATGGGACCCAGTACTTC.

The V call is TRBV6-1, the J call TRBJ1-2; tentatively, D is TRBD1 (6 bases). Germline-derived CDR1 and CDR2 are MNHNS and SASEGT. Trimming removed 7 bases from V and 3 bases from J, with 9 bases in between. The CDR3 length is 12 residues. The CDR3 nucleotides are TGTGCCAGCATCAGACAGGACTATGGCTACACCTTC. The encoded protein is CASIRQDYGYTF.

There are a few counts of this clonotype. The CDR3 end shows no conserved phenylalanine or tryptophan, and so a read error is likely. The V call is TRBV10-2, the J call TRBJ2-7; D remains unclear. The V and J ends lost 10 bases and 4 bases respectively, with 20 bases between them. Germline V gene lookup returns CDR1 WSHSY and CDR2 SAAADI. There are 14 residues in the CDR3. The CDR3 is CATSVGSLEYEQYS. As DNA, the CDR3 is TGCGCCACCAGCGTGGGGTCTCTGGAGTACGAGCAGTACTCC.

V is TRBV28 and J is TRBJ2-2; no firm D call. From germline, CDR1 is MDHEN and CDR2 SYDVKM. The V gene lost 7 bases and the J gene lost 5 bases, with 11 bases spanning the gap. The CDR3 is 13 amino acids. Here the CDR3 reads CASTLFGTGELFF. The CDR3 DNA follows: TGTGCCAGCACCCTCTTTGGGACCGGGGAGCTGTTTTTT.

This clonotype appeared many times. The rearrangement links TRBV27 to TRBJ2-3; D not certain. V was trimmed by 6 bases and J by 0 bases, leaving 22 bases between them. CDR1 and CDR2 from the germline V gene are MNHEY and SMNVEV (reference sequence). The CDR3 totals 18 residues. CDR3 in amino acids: CASSPIFAGAPSTDTQYF. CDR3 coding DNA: TGTGCCAGCAGCCCGATCTTTGCCGGCGCACCGAGCACAGATACGCAGTATTTT.

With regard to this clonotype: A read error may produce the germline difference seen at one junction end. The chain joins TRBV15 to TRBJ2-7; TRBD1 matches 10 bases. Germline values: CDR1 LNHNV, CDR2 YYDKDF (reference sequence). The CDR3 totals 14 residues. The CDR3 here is CAISPGQGWYEQYF. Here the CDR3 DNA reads TGTGCCATCAGCCCGGGACAGGGGTGGTACGAGCAGTACTTC.

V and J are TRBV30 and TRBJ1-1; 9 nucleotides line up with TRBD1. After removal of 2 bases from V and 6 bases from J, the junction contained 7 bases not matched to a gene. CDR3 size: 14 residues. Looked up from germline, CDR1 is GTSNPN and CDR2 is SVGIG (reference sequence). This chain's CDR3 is CAWSPGTGKAEAFF. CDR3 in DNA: TGTGCCTGGAGTCCCGGGACAGGGAAAGCTGAAGCTTTCTTT.

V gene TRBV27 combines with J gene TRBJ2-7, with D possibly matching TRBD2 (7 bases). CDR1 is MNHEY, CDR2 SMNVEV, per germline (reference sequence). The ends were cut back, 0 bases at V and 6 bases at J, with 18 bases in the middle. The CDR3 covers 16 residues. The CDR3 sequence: CASSLSGGGLRGEQYF. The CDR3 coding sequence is TGTGCCAGCAGTTTATCAGGGGGAGGGCTCCGGGGCGAGCAGTACTTC.

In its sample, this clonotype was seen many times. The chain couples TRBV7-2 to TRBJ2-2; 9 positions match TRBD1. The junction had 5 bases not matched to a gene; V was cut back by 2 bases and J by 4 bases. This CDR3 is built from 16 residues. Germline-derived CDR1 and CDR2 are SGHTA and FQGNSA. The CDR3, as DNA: TGTGCCAGCAGCTTACGGGGACAGGGCGGCACCGGGGAGCTGTTTTTT. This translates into CASSLRGQGGTGELFF.

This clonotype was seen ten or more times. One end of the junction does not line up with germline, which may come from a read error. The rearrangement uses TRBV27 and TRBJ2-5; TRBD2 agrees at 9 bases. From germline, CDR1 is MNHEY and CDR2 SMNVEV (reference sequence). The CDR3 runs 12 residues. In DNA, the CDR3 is TGCGTAAGCGGGAGGACGCGGGAGACCCAGTACTTC. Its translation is CVSGRTRETQYF.